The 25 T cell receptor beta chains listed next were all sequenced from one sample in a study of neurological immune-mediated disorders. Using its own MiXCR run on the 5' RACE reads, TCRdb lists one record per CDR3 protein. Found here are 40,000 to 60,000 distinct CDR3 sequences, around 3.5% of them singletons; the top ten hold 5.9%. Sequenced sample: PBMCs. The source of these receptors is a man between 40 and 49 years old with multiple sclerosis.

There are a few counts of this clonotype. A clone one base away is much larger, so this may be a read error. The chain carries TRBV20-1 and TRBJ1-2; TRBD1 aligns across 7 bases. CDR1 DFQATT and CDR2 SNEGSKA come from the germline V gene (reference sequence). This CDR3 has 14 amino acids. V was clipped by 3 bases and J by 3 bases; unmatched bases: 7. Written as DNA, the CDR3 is TGCAGTGCTAGCCCTAGACAGGGCCACTATGGCTACACCTTC. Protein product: CSASPRQGHYGYTF.

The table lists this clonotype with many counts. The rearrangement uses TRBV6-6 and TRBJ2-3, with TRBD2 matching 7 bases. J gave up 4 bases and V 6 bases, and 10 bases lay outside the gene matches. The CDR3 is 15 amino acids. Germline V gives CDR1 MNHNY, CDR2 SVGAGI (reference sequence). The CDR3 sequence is CASRPRGGLADTQYF. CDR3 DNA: TGTGCCAGCAGACCTCGGGGAGGGTTGGCAGATACGCAGTATTTT.

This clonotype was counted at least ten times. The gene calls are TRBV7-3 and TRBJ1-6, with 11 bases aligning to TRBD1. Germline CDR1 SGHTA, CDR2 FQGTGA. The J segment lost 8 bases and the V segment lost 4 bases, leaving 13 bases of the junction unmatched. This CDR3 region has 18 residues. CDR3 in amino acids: CASSWMPPGQGEYSPLHF. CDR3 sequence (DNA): TGTGCCAGCAGCTGGATGCCGCCGGGACAGGGGGAATATTCACCCCTCCACTTT. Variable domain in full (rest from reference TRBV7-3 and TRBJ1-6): GAGVSQTPSNKVTEKGKYVELRCDPISGHTALYWYRQSLGQGPEFLIYFQGTGAADDSGLPNDRFFAVRPEGSVSTLKIQRTERGDSAVYLCASSWMPPGQGEYSPLHFGNGTRLTVT.

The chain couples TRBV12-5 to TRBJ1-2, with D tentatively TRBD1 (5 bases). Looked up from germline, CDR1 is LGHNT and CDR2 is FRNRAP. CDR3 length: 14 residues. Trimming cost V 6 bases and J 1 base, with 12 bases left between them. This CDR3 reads CASGPDKLNYGYTF. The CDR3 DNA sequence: TGTGCTAGTGGCCCGGACAAGCTTAACTATGGCTACACCTTC.

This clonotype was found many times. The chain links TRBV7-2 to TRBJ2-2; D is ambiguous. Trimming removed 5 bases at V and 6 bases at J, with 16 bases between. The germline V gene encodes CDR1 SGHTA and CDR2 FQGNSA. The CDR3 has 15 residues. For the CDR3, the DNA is TGTGCCAGCAGCATCGGCGCTAGACTCTCCGGGGAGCTGTTTTTT. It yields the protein CASSIGARLSGELFF.

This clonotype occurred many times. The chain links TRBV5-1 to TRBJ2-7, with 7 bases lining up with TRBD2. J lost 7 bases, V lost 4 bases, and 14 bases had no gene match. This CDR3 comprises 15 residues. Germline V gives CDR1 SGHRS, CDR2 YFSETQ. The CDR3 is CASSPDGGGSFEQYF. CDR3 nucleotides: TGCGCCAGCAGCCCGGATGGGGGGGGGTCATTTGAGCAGTACTTC.

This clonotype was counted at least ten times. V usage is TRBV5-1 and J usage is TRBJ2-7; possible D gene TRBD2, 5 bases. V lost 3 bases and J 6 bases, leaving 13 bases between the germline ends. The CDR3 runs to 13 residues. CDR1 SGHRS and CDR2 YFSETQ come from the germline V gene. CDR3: CASSYLLGSEQYF. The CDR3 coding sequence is TGCGCCAGCAGCTACCTACTAGGGTCCGAGCAGTACTTC.

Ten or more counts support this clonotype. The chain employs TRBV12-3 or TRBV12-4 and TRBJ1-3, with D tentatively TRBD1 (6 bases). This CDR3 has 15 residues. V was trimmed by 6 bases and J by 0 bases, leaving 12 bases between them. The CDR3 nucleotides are TGTGCCAGCAGCGACAGGCCAAGCTCTGGAAACACCATATATTTT. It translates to CASSDRPSSGNTIYF.

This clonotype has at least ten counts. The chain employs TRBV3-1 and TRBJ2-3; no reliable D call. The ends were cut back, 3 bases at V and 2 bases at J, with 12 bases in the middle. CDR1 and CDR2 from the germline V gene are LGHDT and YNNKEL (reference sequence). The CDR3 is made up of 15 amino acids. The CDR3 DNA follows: TGTGCCAGCAGCCAGGCCCACTCCTCCACAGATACGCAGTATTTT. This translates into CASSQAHSSTDTQYF.

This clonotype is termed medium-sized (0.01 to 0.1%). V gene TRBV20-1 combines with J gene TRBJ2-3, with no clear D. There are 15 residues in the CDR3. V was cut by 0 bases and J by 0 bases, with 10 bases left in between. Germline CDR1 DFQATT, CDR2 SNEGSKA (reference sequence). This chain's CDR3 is CSARDLAASTDTQYF. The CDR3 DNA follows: TGCAGTGCTAGAGATTTAGCTGCAAGCACAGATACGCAGTATTTT.

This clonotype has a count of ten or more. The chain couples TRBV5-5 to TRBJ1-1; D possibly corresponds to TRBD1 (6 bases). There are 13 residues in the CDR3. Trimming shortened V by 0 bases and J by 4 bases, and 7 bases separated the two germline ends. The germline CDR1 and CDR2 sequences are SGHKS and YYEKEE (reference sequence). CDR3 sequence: CASSLEGGTEAFF. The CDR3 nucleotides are TGTGCCAGCAGCTTGGAAGGGGGCACTGAAGCTTTCTTT.

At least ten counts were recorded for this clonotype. The CDR3 coding sequence is TGCAGCGTTGCGGGAGTAGGGGCGAAAAGCTCCTACGAGCAGTACTTC. It translates to CSVAGVGAKSSYEQYF. V is TRBV29-1 and J is TRBJ2-7; a possible D gene is TRBD2 (6 bases). The CDR3 length is 16 residues. Trimming shortened V by 4 bases and J by 0 bases, and 19 bases separated the two germline ends. The germline gives CDR1 SQVTM, CDR2 ANQGSEA.

This chain's CDR3 is CSAMKEGSTGELFF. In nucleotides, the CDR3 is TGCAGTGCTATGAAGGAGGGGAGCACCGGGGAGCTGTTTTTT. The rearrangement links TRBV20-1 to TRBJ2-2; maybe TRBD2 (6 bases). Germline assignment: CDR1 DFQATT and CDR2 SNEGSKA (reference sequence). The V end was cut by 4 bases, the J end by 4 bases, with 13 bases between. The CDR3 contains 14 residues.

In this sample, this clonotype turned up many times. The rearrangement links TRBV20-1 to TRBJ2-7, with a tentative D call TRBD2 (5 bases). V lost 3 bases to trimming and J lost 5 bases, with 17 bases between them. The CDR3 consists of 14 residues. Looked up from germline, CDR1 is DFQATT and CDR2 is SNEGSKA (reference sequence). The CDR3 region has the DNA TGCAGTGCTAGGGCGAGGGATGTCTCGGACGAGCAGTACTTC. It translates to CSARARDVSDEQYF.

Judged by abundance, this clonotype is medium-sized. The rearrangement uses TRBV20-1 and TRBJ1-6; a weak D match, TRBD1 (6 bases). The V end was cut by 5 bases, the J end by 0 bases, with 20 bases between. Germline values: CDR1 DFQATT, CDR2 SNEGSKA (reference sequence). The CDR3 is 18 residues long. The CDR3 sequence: CSALQPDRSNSYNSPLHF. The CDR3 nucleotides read TGCAGTGCTCTCCAGCCCGACAGGTCGAACTCCTATAATTCACCCCTCCACTTT.

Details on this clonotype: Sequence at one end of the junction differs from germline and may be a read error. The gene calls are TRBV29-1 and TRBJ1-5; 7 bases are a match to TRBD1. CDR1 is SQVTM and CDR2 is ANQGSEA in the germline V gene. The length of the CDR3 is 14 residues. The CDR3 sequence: CSVAGGPGNQPQNF. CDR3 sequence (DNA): TGCAGCGTTGCAGGGGGTCCGGGCAATCAGCCCCAGAATTTT.

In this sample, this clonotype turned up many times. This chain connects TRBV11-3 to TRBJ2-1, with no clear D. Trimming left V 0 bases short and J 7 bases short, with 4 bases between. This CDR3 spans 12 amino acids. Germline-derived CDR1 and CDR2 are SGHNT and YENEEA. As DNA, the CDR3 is TGTGCCAGCAGCTTAGAGAGGAATGAGCAGTTCTTC. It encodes CASSLERNEQFF.

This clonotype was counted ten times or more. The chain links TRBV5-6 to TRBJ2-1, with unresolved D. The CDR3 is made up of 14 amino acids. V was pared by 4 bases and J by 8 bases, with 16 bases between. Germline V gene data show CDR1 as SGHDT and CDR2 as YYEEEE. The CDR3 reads CASSRSGRSDEQFF. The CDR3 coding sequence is TGTGCCAGCAGCCGATCCGGTCGCAGCGATGAGCAGTTCTTC.

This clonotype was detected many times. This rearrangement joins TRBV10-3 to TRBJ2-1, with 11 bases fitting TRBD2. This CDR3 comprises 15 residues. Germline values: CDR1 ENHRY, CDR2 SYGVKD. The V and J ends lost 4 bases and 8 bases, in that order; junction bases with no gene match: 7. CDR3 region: CAISATGTSGHEQFF. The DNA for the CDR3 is TGTGCCATCAGTGCAACCGGGACTAGCGGCCATGAGCAGTTCTTC.

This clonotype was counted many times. The CDR3 DNA reads TGCGCCAGCAGCCCGGGAAATCGGGACACCGGGCCCCAGCATTTT. This translates into CASSPGNRDTGPQHF. This chain joins TRBV5-1 and TRBJ1-5; D perhaps matches TRBD1 (6 bases). Germline V lookup: CDR1 SGHRS, CDR2 YFSETQ. The V and J ends lost 4 bases and 9 bases respectively, with 20 bases between them. The CDR3 totals 15 residues.

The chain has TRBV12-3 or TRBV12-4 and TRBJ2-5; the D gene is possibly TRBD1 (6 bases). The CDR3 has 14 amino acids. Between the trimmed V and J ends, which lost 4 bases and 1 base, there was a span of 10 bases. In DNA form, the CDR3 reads TGTGCCAGCAGTTGGCAGGGGTCCCAAGAGACCCAGTACTTC. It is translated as CASSWQGSQETQYF.

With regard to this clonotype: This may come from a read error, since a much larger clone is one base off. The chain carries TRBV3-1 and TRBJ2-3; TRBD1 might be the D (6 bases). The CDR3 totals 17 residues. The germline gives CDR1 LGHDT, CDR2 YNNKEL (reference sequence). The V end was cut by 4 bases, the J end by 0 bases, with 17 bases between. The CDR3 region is CASSRSDRPTSTDTQYF. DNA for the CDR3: TGTGCCAGCAGCCGCTCGGACAGACCAACTAGCACAGATACGCAGTATTTT.

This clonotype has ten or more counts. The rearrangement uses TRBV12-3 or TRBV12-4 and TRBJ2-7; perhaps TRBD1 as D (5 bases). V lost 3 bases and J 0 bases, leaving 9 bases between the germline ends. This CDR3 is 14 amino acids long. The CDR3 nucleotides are TGTGCCAGCAGTTTGGGGCAGTACTCCTACGAGCAGTACTTC. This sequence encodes CASSLGQYSYEQYF.

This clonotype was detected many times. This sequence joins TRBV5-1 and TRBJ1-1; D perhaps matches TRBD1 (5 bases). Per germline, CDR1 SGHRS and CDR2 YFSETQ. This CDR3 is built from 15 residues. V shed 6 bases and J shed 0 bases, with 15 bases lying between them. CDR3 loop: CASNPLGGVNTEAFF. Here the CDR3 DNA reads TGCGCCAGCAACCCATTAGGAGGGGTGAACACTGAAGCTTTCTTT.

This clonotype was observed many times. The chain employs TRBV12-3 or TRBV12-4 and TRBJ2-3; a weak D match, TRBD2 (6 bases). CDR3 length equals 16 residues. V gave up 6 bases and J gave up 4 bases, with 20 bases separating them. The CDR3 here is CASSYPGLAVPDTQYF. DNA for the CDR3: TGTGCCAGCAGCTACCCGGGACTCGCCGTACCAGATACGCAGTATTTT.